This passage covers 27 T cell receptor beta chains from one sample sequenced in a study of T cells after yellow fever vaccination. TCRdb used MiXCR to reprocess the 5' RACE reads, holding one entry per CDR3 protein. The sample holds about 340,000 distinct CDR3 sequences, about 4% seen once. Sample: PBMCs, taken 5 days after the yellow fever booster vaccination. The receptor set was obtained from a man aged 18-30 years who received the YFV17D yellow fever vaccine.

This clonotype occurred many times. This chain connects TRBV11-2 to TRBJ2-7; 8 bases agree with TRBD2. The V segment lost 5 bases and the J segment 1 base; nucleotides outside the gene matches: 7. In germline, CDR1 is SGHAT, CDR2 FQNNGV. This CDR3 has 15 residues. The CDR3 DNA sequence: TGTGCCAGCAGCCCTTTAGCGGGGAAGTCCTACGAGCAGTACGTC. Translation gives CASSPLAGKSYEQYV.

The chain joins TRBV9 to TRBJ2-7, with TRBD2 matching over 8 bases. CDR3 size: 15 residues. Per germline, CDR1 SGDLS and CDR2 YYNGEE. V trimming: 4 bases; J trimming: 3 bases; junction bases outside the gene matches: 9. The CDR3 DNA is TGTGCCAGCAGCCCGATAGCGGGGCCGAACTACGAGCAGTACGTC. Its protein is CASSPIAGPNYEQYV.

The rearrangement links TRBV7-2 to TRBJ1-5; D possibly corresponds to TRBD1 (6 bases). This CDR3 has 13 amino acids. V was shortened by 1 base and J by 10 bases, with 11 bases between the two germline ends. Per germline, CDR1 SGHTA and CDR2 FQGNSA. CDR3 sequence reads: CASSLVAGQPQHF. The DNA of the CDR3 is TGTGCCAGCAGCTTAGTAGCGGGACAACCCCAGCATTTT.

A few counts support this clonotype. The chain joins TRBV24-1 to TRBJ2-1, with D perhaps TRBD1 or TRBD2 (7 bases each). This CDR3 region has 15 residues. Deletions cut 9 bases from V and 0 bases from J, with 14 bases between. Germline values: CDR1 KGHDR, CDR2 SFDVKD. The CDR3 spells CATAGGENSYNEQFF. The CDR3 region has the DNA TGTGCCACCGCAGGGGGGGAAAACTCCTACAATGAGCAGTTCTTC.

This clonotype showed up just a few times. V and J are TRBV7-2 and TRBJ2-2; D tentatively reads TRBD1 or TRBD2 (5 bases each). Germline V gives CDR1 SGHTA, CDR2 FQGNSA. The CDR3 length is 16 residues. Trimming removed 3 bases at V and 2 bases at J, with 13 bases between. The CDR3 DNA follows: TGTGCCAGCAGCTTTGGGATACGGGGCAACACCGGGGAGCTGTTTTTT. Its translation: CASSFGIRGNTGELFF.

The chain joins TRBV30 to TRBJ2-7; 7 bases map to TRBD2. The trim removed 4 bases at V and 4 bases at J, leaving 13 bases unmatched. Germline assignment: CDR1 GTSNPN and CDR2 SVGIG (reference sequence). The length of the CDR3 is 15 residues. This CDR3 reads CAWTGVGRGFYEQYF. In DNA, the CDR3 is TGTGCCTGGACCGGGGTTGGGCGGGGGTTTTACGAGCAGTACTTC.

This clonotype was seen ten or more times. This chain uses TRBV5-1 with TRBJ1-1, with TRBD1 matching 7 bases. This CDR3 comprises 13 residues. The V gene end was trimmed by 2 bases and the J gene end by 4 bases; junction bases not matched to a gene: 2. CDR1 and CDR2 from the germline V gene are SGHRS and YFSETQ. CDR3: CASSFRGTTEAFF. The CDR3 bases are TGCGCCAGCAGCTTCAGGGGGACCACTGAAGCTTTCTTT.

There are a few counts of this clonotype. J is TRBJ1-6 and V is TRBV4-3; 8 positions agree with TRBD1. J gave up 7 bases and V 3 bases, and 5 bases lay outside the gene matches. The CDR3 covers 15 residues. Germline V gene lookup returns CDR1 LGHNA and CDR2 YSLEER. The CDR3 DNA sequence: TGCGCCAGCAGCCAGGACAGGGCAGTCAATTCACCCCTCCACTTT. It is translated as CASSQDRAVNSPLHF.

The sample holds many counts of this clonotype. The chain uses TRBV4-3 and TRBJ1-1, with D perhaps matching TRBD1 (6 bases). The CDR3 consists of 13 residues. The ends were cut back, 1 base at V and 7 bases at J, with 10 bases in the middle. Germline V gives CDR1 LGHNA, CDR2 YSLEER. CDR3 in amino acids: CASSQVHRDEAFF. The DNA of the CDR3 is TGCGCCAGCAGCCAAGTGCACAGGGATGAAGCTTTCTTT.

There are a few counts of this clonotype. CDR3 region: CASTAPGLAADEQFF. The CDR3 bases are TGTGCCAGCACCGCTCCGGGACTAGCGGCGGATGAGCAGTTCTTC. The V gene is TRBV7-6, the J gene TRBJ2-1, with 11 bases identical to TRBD2. The germline V gene encodes CDR1 SGHVS and CDR2 FNYEAQ. CDR3 length: 15 residues. J was trimmed by 8 bases and V by 7 bases; bases with no gene match: 10.

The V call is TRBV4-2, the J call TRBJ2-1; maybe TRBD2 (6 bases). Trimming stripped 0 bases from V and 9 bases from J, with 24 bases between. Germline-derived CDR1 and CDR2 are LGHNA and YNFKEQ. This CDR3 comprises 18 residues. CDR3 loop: CASSQDLVPAGLSGEQFF. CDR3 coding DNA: TGTGCCAGCAGCCAAGATCTGGTTCCAGCGGGCTTATCGGGTGAGCAGTTCTTC.

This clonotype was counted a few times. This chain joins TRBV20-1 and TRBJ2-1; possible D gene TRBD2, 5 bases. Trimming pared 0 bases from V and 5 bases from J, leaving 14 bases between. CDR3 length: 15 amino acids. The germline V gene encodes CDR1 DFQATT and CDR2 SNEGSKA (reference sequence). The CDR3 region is CSARDFTTGNNEQFF. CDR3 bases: TGCAGTGCTAGAGATTTCACTACCGGGAACAATGAGCAGTTCTTC.

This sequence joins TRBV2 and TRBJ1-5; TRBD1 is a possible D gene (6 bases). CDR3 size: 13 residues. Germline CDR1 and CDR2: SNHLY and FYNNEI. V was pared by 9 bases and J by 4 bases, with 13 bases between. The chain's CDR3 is CARSRTANQPQHF. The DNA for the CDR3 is TGTGCCAGGAGCCGGACAGCAAATCAGCCCCAGCATTTT.

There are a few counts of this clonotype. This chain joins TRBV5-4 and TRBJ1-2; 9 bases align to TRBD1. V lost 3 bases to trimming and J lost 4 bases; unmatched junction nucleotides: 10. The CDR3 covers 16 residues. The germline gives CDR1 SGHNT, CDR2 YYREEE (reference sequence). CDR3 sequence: CASSSMGQGGRYGYTF. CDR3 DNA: TGTGCCAGCAGCTCGATGGGACAGGGAGGTCGCTATGGCTACACCTTC.

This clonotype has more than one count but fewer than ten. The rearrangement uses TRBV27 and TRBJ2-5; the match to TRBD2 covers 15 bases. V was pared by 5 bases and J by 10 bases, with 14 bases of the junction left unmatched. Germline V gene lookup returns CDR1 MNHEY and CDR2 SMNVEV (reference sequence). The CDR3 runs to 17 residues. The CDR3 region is CASSPTGTSGGRGFQYF. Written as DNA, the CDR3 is TGTGCCAGCAGTCCGACCGGGACTAGCGGGGGGAGGGGTTTCCAGTACTTC.

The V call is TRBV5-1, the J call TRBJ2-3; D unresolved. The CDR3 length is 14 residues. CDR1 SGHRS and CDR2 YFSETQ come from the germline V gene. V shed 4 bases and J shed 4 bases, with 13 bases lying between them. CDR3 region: CASSPELGADTQYF. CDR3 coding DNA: TGCGCCAGCAGCCCGGAACTTGGGGCAGATACGCAGTATTTT.

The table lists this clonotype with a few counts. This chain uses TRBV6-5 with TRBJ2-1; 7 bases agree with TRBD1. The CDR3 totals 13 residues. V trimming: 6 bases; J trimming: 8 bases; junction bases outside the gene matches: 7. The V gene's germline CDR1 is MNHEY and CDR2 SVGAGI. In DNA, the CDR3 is TGTGCCAGCAGCGCCACAGGGGTGTATGAGCAGTTCTTC. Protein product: CASSATGVYEQFF.

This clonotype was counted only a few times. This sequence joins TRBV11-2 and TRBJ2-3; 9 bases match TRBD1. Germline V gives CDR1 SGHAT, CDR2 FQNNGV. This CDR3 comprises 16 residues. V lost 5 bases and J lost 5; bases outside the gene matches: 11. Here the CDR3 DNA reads TGTGCCAGCAGCCAAATTGACAGGGGGGTTAGAGATACGCAGTATTTT. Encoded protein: CASSQIDRGVRDTQYF.

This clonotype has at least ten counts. The CDR3 DNA reads TGTGCCACCAGTGACCCGACAGGGCCAAGCACAGATACGCAGTATTTT. Protein sequence: CATSDPTGPSTDTQYF. This sequence joins TRBV24-1 and TRBJ2-3; 7 positions match TRBD1. J lost 0 bases, V lost 4 bases, and 6 bases had no gene match. The CDR3 has 16 residues. Germline values: CDR1 KGHDR, CDR2 SFDVKD.

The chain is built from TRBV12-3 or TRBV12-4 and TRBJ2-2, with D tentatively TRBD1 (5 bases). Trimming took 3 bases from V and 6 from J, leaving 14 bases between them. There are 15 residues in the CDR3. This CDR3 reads CASSFQGSSAGELFF. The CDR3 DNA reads TGTGCCAGCAGTTTCCAGGGATCGTCGGCCGGGGAGCTGTTTTTT.

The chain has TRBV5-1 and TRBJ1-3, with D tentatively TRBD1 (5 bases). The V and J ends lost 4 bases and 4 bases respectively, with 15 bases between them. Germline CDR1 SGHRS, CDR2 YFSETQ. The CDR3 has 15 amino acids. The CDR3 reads CASSPFGGAGNTIYF. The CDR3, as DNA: TGCGCCAGCAGCCCTTTCGGCGGGGCAGGAAACACCATATATTTT. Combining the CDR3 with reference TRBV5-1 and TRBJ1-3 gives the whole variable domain KAGVTQTPRYLIKTRGQQVTLSCSPISGHRSVSWYQQTPGQGLQFLFEYFSETQRNKGNFPGRFSGRQFSNSRSEMNVSTLELGDSALYLCASSPFGGAGNTIYFGEGSWLTVV.

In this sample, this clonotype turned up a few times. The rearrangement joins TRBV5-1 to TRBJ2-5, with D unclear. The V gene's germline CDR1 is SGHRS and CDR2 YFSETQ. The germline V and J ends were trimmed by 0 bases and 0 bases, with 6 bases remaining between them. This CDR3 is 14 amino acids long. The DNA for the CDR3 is TGCGCCAGCAGCTTGGTAAGCCACCAAGAGACCCAGTACTTC. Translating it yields CASSLVSHQETQYF. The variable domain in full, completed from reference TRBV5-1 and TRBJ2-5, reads KAGVTQTPRYLIKTRGQQVTLSCSPISGHRSVSWYQQTPGQGLQFLFEYFSETQRNKGNFPGRFSGRQFSNSRSEMNVSTLELGDSALYLCASSLVSHQETQYFGPGTRLLVL.

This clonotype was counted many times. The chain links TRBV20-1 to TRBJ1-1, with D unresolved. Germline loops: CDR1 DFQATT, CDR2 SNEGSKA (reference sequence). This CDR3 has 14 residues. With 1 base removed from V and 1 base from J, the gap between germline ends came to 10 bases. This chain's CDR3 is CSARAGSKNTEAFF. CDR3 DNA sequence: TGCAGTGCTAGAGCTGGCTCAAAGAACACTGAAGCTTTCTTT.

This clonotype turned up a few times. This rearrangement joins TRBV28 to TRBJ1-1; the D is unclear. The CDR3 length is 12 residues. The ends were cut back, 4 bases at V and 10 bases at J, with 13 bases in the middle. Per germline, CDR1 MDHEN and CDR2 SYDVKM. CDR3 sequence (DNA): TGTGCCAGCAGTTCGGCGGTGTCGAGAGCTTTCTTT. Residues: CASSSAVSRAFF. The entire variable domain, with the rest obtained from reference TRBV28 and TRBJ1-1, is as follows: DVKVTQSSRYLVKRTGEKVFLECVQDMDHENMFWYRQDPGLGLRLIYFSYDVKMKEKGDIPEGYSVSREKKERFSLILESASTNQTSMYLCASSSAVSRAFFGQGTRLTVV.

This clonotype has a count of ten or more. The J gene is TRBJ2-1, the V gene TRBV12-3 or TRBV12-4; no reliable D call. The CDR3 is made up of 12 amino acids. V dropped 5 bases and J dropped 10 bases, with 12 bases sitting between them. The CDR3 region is CASSTRTGEQFF. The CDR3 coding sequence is TGTGCCAGCAGTACCCGGACCGGCGAGCAGTTCTTC.

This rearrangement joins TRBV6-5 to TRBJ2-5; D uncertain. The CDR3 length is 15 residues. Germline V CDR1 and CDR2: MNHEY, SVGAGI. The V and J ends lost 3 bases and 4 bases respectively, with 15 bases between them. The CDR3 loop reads CASSYQDLLGETQYF. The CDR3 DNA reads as TGTGCCAGCAGTTATCAAGACTTATTGGGAGAGACCCAGTACTTC.

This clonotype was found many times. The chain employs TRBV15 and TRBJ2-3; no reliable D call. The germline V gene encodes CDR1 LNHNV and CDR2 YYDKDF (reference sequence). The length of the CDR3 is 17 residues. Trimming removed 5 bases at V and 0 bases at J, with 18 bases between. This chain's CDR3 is CATSLHRMRASTDTQYF. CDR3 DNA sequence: TGTGCCACCAGCCTCCATCGGATGAGAGCGAGCACAGATACGCAGTATTTT.